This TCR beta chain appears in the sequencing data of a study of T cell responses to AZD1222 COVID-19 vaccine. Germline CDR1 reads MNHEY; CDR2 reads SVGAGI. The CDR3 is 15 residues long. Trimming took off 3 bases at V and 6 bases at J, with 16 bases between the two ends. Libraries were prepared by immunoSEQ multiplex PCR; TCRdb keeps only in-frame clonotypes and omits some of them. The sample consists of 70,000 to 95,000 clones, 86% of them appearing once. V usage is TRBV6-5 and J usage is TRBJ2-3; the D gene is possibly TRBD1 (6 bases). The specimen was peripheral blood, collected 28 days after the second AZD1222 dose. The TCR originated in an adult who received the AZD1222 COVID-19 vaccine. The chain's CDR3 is CASSYSAGESDTQYF. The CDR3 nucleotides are TGTGCCAGCAGTTATTCGGCAGGGGAGTCGGATACGCAGTATTTT.